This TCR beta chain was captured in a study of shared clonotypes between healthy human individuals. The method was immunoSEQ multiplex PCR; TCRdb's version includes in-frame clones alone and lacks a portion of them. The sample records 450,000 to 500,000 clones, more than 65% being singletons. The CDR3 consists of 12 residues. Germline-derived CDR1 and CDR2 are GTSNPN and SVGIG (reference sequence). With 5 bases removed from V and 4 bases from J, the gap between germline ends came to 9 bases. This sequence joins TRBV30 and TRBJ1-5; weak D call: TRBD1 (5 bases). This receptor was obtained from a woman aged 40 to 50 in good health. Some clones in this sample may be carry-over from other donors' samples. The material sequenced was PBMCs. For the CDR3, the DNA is TGTGCCTGGCCGGGACCAAATCAGCCCCAGCATTTT. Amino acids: CAWPGPNQPQHF. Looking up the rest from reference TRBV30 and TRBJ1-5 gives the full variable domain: SQTIHQWPATLVQPVGSPLSLECTVEGTSNPNLYWYRQAAGRGLQLLFYSVGIGQISSEVPQNLSASRPQDRQFILSSKKLLLSDSGFYLCAWPGPNQPQHFGDGTRLSIL.